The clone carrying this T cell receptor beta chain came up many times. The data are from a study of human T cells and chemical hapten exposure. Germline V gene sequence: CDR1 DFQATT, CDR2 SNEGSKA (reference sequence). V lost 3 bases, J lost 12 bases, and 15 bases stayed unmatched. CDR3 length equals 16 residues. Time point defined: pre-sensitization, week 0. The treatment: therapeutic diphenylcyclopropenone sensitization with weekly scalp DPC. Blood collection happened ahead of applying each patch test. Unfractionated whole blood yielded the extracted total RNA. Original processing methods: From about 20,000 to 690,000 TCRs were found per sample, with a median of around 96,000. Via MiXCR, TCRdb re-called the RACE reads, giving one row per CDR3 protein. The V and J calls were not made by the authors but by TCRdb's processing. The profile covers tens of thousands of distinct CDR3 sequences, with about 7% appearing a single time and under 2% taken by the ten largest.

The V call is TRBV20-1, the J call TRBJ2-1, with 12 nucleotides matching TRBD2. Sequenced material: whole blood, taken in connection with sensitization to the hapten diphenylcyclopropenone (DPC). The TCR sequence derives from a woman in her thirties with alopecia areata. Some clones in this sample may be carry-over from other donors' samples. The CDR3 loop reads CSARPSGGAESRGQFF. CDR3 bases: TGCAGTGCTAGGCCTAGCGGGGGGGCCGAGTCGCGGGGGCAGTTCTTC.